This TCR beta chain was recovered during a study of shared clonotypes between healthy human individuals. Germline V CDR1 and CDR2: SQVTM, ANQGSEA. CDR3 length: 14 amino acids. Trimming shortened V by 4 bases and J by 0 bases, and 12 bases separated the two germline ends. The assay was carried out at the deep level. The method was immunoSEQ multiplex PCR; TCRdb's version includes in-frame clones alone and lacks a portion of them. This sample has 550,000 to 600,000 clones, with around 78% found just once. The donor population consisted of healthy HIV-negative adults with no recent acute infections or vaccinations.

The receptor's source is a woman in her thirties or forties in good health. Some clones in this sample may be carry-over from other donors' samples. The sample taken for sequencing was PBMCs. The V gene is TRBV29-1, the J gene TRBJ1-2; D gene unclear. The CDR3 DNA reads as TGCAGCGTTGTCGGGGTCGCAGCTAACTATGGCTACACCTTC. This translates into CSVVGVAANYGYTF.